Reported below is one T cell receptor beta chain. This record comes from a study of blood T cell repertoires in COVID-19. Original methodology: Amplifying reference gene primers gave estimates of nucleated cell counts. The assay was immunoSEQ multiplex PCR, and TCRdb's table has in-frame clones only and misses some. D and trimming come from the DNA, and the V and J calls and clone size come from that table. The data show under 550,000 clones, with 80% to 90% seen just once and roughly 0.76% held by the top ten. Germline CDR1 SQVTM, CDR2 ANQGSEA. This CDR3 region has 17 residues. Trimming took off 5 bases at V and 2 bases at J, with 25 bases between the two ends.

V and J are TRBV29-1 and TRBJ2-7, with D perhaps TRBD1 (5 bases). Sequencing input: peripheral blood. This clonotype originated in a man younger than 35 with COVID-19, enrolled during active disease. CDR3 nucleotide sequence: TGCAGCGTTTCGGACCCACAGGCAGGAAAAGGGGCCTACGAGCAGTACTTC. This translates into CSVSDPQAGKGAYEQYF.